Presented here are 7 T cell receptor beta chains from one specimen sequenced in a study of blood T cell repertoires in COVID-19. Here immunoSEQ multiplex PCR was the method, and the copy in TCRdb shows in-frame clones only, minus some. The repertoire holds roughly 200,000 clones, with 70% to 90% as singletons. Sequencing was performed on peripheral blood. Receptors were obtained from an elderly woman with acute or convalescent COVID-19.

In DNA form, the CDR3 reads TGTGCCAGCAGTTTATTGCGGACCGGGGAGCTGTTTTTT. Translation gives CASSLLRTGELFF. This chain uses TRBV12-3 or TRBV12-4 with TRBJ2-2, with unresolved D. Trimming removed 2 bases from V and 5 bases from J, with 6 bases in between. CDR3 length: 13 amino acids.

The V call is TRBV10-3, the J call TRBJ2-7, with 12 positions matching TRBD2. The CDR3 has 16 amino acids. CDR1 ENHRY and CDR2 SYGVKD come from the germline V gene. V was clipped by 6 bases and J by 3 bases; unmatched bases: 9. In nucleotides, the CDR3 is TGTGCCATCAGCCCCGTACTAGCGGGAGGTATCTACGAGCAGTACTTC. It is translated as CAISPVLAGGIYEQYF.

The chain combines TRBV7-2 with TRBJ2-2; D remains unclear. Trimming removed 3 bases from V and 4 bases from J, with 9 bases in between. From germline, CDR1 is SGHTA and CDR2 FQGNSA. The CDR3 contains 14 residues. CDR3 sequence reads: CASSFAWSTGELFF. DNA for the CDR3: TGTGCCAGCAGCTTTGCGTGGAGCACCGGGGAGCTGTTTTTT. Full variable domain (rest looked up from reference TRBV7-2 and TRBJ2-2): GAGVSQSPSNKVTEKGKDVELRCDPISGHTALYWYRQSLGQGLEFLIYFQGNSAPDKSGLPSDRFSAERTGGSVSTLTIQRTQQEDSAVYLCASSFAWSTGELFFGEGSRLTVL.

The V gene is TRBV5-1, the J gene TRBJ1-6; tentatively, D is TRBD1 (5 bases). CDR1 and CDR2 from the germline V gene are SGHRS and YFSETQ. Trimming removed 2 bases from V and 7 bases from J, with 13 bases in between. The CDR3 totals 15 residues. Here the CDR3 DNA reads TGCGCCAGCAGCTTACCTGGGACTTTCAATTCACCCCTCCACTTT. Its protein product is CASSLPGTFNSPLHF.

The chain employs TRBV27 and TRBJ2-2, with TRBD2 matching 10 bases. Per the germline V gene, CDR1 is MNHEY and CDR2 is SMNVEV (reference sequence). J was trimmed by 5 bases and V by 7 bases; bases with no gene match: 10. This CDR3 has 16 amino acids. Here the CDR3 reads CASTLPGLAWTGELFF. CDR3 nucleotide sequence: TGTGCCAGCACCCTACCGGGACTAGCGTGGACCGGGGAGCTGTTTTTT.

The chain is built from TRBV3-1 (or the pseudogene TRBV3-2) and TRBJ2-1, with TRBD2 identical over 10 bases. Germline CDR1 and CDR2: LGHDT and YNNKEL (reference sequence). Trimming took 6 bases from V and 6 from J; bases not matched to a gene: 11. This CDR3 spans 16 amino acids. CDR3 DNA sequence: TGTGCCAGCAGGAGGGCTCTAGCGGGAGCACCCAATGAGCAGTTCTTC. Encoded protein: CASRRALAGAPNEQFF.

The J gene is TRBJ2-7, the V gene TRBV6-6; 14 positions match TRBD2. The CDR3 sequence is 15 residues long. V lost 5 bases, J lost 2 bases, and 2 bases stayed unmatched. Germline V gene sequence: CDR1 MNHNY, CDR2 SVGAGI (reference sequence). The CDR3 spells CASSQTSGRAYEQYF. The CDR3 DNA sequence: TGTGCCAGCAGTCAGACTAGCGGGAGGGCCTACGAGCAGTACTTC.